This T cell receptor (beta chain) came from a study of cytomegalovirus exposure and HLA in healthy donors. Produced via immunoSEQ multiplex PCR; TCRdb's table is partial and in-frame only. This table has more than 140,000 clones, 85% to 90% appearing once. In germline, CDR1 is SQVTM, CDR2 ANQGSEA. Trimming removed 4 bases from V and 0 bases from J; junction bases left unmatched: 2. There are 13 residues in the CDR3. The source material was PBMCs. The source of this sequence is a woman aged 18-29 years in good health and CMV-seropositive. V gene TRBV29-1 combines with J gene TRBJ1-1, with TRBD1 identical over 7 bases. CDR3 sequence (DNA): TGCAGCGTTGCGGGACAGATGAACACTGAAGCTTTCTTT. The encoded protein is CSVAGQMNTEAFF.